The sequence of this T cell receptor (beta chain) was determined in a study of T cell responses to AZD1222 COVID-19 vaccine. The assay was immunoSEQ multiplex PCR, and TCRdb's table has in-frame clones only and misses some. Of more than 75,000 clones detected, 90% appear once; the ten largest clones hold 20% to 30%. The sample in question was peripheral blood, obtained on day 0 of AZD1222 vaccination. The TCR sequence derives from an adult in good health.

As DNA, the CDR3 is TGTGCCAGCAGGATACAGGGGGGTGAGCAGTTCTTC. Encoded protein: CASRIQGGEQFF. The chain couples TRBV6-5 to TRBJ2-1, with 8 bases matching TRBD1. The CDR3 runs to 12 residues. Looked up from germline, CDR1 is MNHEY and CDR2 is SVGAGI. The V and J ends lost 6 bases and 9 bases, in that order; junction bases with no gene match: 4.